Detailed here is one T cell receptor beta chain. What it binds is unknown. The CDR3 is 13 residues long. V was trimmed by 5 bases and J by 0 bases, leaving 7 bases between them. Per germline, CDR1 SGHTA and CDR2 FQGNSA. These data belong to a study of T cell repertoires in cytomegalovirus infection. One entry per CDR3 protein results from TCRdb running MiXCR on the reads. The sample has about 700,000 distinct CDR3 sequences; around a third are singletons. The gene calls are TRBV7-2 and TRBJ1-2; D unclear. Sequenced material: cultured PBMCs, taken from culture after CMV antigen stimulation. The sequence was obtained from a human donor in good health (CMV status not recorded). Some clones in this sample may be carry-over from other donors' samples. CDR3 DNA: TGTGCCAGCAGCGCCCAAGCTAACTATGGCTACACCTTC. This codes for CASSAQANYGYTF.